What follows are 16 T cell receptor beta chains derived from one specimen sequenced in a study of T cell repertoires in cytomegalovirus infection. Via MiXCR, TCRdb re-called the reads, giving one row per CDR3 protein. The table records about 150,000 distinct CDR3 sequences, roughly 18% of them present only once. The sample consisted of CD8+ T cells from PBMCs. The receptors here all came from a human donor in good health (CMV status not recorded). Some clones in this sample may be carry-over from other donors' samples.

In its sample, this clonotype was seen many times. This chain uses TRBV7-2 with TRBJ2-1; 7 nucleotides align to TRBD2. Germline V gene sequence: CDR1 SGHTA, CDR2 FQGNSA. CDR3 length equals 16 residues. Trimming at V came to 2 bases and at J to 4 bases, leaving 8 bases not matched to a gene. The CDR3: CASSLSAGRAYNEQFF. The CDR3 bases are TGTGCCAGCAGCTTATCAGCGGGGAGAGCTTACAATGAGCAGTTCTTC.

This chain connects TRBV28 to TRBJ2-7; D could derive from TRBD1 or TRBD2 (5 bases each). The V gene lost 6 bases and the J gene lost 5 bases, with 17 bases spanning the gap. Germline V gene data show CDR1 as MDHEN and CDR2 as SYDVKM. The CDR3 has 14 amino acids. CDR3 bases: TGTGCCAGCAGGCCCCCTGGGGGATTCGACGAGCAGTACTTC. Its translation is CASRPPGGFDEQYF.

This clonotype was detected only a few times. The J gene is TRBJ2-1, the V gene TRBV4-2, with 10 bases matching TRBD2. CDR3 length equals 16 residues. Looked up from germline, CDR1 is LGHNA and CDR2 is YNFKEQ. V was clipped by 4 bases and J by 3 bases; unmatched bases: 6. CDR3 nucleotides: TGTGCCAGCAGCCTGCGGCAGCGGGAGGGCTACAATGAGCAGTTCTTC. It codes for CASSLRQREGYNEQFF.

V usage is TRBV7-9 and J usage is TRBJ2-7, with D unresolved. CDR1 SEHNR and CDR2 FQNEAQ come from the germline V gene (reference sequence). V lost 5 bases to trimming and J lost 3 bases, with 8 bases between them. The CDR3 sequence is 12 residues long. The CDR3 region is CASSDNNYEQYF. CDR3 nucleotides: TGTGCCAGCAGCGACAACAACTACGAGCAGTACTTC.

This clonotype has just a few counts. CDR3 sequence: CASSWGDGTVETQYF. CDR3 coding DNA: TGTGCCAGCAGTTGGGGTGACGGGACGGTAGAGACCCAGTACTTC. V and J are TRBV27 and TRBJ2-5; D tentatively fits TRBD1 or TRBD2 (5 bases each). The V end was cut by 4 bases, the J end by 4 bases, with 16 bases between. Germline lookup yields CDR1 MNHEY and CDR2 SMNVEV (reference sequence). The length of the CDR3 is 15 residues.

This chain connects TRBV12-3 or TRBV12-4 to TRBJ1-1; tentative D call: TRBD1 (6 bases). This CDR3 has 16 residues. The V gene lost 5 bases and the J gene lost 5 bases, with 21 bases spanning the gap. This CDR3 is CASSVLGTRGGTEAFF. The CDR3 DNA reads as TGTGCCAGCAGTGTCCTCGGGACTAGGGGGGGGACTGAAGCTTTCTTT.

V and J are TRBV7-2 and TRBJ2-7, with 10 nucleotides matching TRBD2. The germline V gene encodes CDR1 SGHTA and CDR2 FQGNSA. The CDR3 extends over 17 amino acids. Losses at the gene ends were 4 bases for V and 4 bases for J; bases not matched to a gene: 13. In DNA, the CDR3 is TGTGCCAGCAGCTGGACCGAGGGGGGACTAGCGCTTTACGAGCAGTACTTC. This codes for CASSWTEGGLALYEQYF.

The chain links TRBV5-1 to TRBJ2-1, with 7 positions matching TRBD2. Germline V lookup: CDR1 SGHRS, CDR2 YFSETQ. This CDR3 comprises 18 residues. Trimming took 0 bases from V and 3 from J; bases not matched to a gene: 12. CDR3 residues: CASSLASTGRDNYNEQFF. The CDR3 bases are TGCGCCAGCAGCTTGGCCTCGACGGGGAGGGATAACTACAATGAGCAGTTCTTC.

The chain has TRBV6-2 or TRBV6-3 and TRBJ2-1, with 8 positions matching TRBD2. There are 13 residues in the CDR3. The V and J ends lost 7 bases and 7 bases, in that order; junction bases with no gene match: 6. From germline, CDR1 is MNHEY and CDR2 SVGEGT. CDR3 nucleotide sequence: TGTGCCAGCAATATAGCGGGAATGAATGAGCAGTTCTTC. This translates into CASNIAGMNEQFF.

This clonotype was counted between two and nine times. The chain uses TRBV11-2 and TRBJ2-7, with D hard to call. Between the trimmed V and J ends, which lost 0 bases and 3 bases, there was a span of 12 bases. Germline values: CDR1 SGHAT, CDR2 FQNNGV. The CDR3 is 15 residues long. CDR3 in amino acids: CASSLEMGHNYEQYF. The CDR3 nucleotides are TGTGCCAGCAGCTTAGAGATGGGCCACAACTACGAGCAGTACTTC.

The chain has TRBV5-4 and TRBJ2-7, with TRBD2 as a possible D gene (6 bases). Trimming removed 2 bases from V and 1 base from J, with 10 bases in between. Germline-derived CDR1 and CDR2 are SGHNT and YYREEE (reference sequence). The CDR3 length is 14 residues. Here the CDR3 DNA reads TGTGCCAGCAGCTTTGGCGGGACGTCCTACGAGCAGTACTTC. The encoded protein is CASSFGGTSYEQYF.

This chain links TRBV6-1 with TRBJ2-2; D is ambiguous. CDR1 MNHNS and CDR2 SASEGT come from the germline V gene. The CDR3 extends over 13 amino acids. V was trimmed by 7 bases and J by 3 bases, leaving 9 bases between them. CDR3 nucleotide sequence: TGTGCCAGCACCCGACCCCACACCGGGGAGCTGTTTTTT. Amino acid sequence: CASTRPHTGELFF.

This clonotype was seen a handful of times. The rearrangement links TRBV7-2 to TRBJ1-1; D is possibly TRBD1 (5 bases). Germline CDR1 and CDR2: SGHTA and FQGNSA. The CDR3 extends over 14 amino acids. The V end lost 5 bases, the J end lost 4 bases, and 14 bases lay between the germline ends. CDR3: CASSQGGRGTEAFF. DNA for the CDR3: TGTGCCAGCAGCCAAGGAGGGAGGGGCACTGAAGCTTTCTTT.

In regard to this clonotype: Relative to the germline gene, one junction end is altered; a read error may explain this. CDR3 nucleotide sequence: TGTGCCAGCAGCTTACGTGGGGAGTCCTACGAGCAGCACTTC. Its translation: CASSLRGESYEQHF. This chain links TRBV5-6 with TRBJ2-7; tentatively, D is TRBD2 (5 bases). Germline assignment: CDR1 SGHDT and CDR2 YYEEEE. This CDR3 is 14 amino acids long.

This clonotype showed up just a few times. J is TRBJ2-7 and V is TRBV7-6, with TRBD2 identical over 14 bases. V shed 4 bases, J shed 2 bases, and the junction held 13 bases outside the gene matches. The CDR3 loop spans 19 amino acids. Germline V gives CDR1 SGHVS, CDR2 FNYEAQ. The CDR3 DNA follows: TGTGCCAGCAGCTGGACTACGGGACTAGCGGGAGCATCTCCCTACGAGCAGTACTTC. It encodes CASSWTTGLAGASPYEQYF.

V and J are TRBV14 and TRBJ1-2, with 7 bases that match TRBD1. The CDR3 is 14 amino acids. V shed 3 bases, J shed 3 bases, and the junction held 4 bases outside the gene matches. Looked up from germline, CDR1 is SGHDN and CDR2 is FVKESK. CDR3 residues: CASSHPDRDYGYTF. CDR3 nucleotide sequence: TGTGCCAGCAGCCACCCCGACAGGGACTATGGCTACACCTTC.